The rows below give T cell receptor beta chains drawn from one sample of a study of human T cells and chemical hapten exposure. TCRdb ran MiXCR on the RACE reads and lists one entry per CDR3 protein. The repertoire has under 450,000 distinct CDR3 sequences, over 6% of them found once; the top ten carry under 7%. The specimen comprised whole blood, sampled in connection with sensitization to the hapten diphenylcyclopropenone (DPC). The receptors originated from a woman between 18 and 29 years old with alopecia areata. Some clones in this sample may be carry-over from other donors' samples. The CDR3 runs from the conserved cysteine through the conserved F or W. The order of the fields is V gene, D gene, J gene, clone size, CDR3 protein, CDR3 DNA. The D gene is left open where the match is weak. Clone size is stated in some rows and not others, as once, few, many or a class when expanded.

TRBV11-3	TRBD1	TRBJ2-5	many	CASSGREGALNF	TGTGCCAGCAGCGGAAGAGAGGGGGCCCTGAACTTC
TRBV10-3	-	TRBJ2-1	-	CATRDPPTNEQFF	TGTGCCACTCGGGATCCCCCGACGAATGAGCAGTTCTTC
TRBV4-3	-	TRBJ1-5	many	CASSQDRVLGNQPQHF	TGCGCCAGCAGCCAAGATCGGGTCCTAGGCAATCAGCCCCAGCATTTT
TRBV2	-	TRBJ1-6	few	CASSVESPSNSPLHF	TGTGCCAGCAGTGTAGAGAGTCCCAGCAATTCACCCCTCCACTTT
TRBV7-9	TRBD1	TRBJ1-6	few	CASSLSQGESPLHF	TGTGCCAGCAGCTTATCACAGGGGGAGTCACCCCTCCACTTT
TRBV6-2/TRBV6-3	-	TRBJ2-4	-	CASRTDTDIQYF	TGTGCCAGCAGGACGGACACCGACATTCAGTACTTC
TRBV12-3/TRBV12-4	-	TRBJ2-7	-	CASSLRVSSDEQYF	TGTGCCAGCAGTTTAAGGGTTAGTTCCGACGAGCAGTACTTC
TRBV5-1	TRBD1	TRBJ2-3	many	CASSSGQGSTDTQYF	TGCGCCAGCAGCTCCGGACAGGGTAGCACAGATACGCAGTATTTT
TRBV20-1	-	TRBJ2-1	many	CSAPDGINEQFF	TGCAGTGCTCCAGACGGTATCAATGAGCAGTTCTTC
TRBV29-1	-	TRBJ1-1	-	CSVAGGRAEAFF	TGCAGCGTGGCCGGGGGGCGCGCGGAAGCTTTCTTT
TRBV4-1	-	TRBJ1-2	medium-sized	CASSQDPGRYYGYTF	TGCGCCAGCAGCCAAGATCCCGGACGGTACTATGGCTACACCTTC
TRBV12-5	-	TRBJ1-1	-	CASGLVQQGRNTEAFF	TGTGCTAGTGGTTTGGTACAGCAGGGCAGGAACACTGAAGCTTTCTTT
TRBV28	-	TRBJ2-3	-	CASRSGQYTDTQYF	TGTGCCAGCAGATCCGGACAGTACACAGATACGCAGTATTTT
TRBV28	TRBD1	TRBJ1-4	many	CASSRTGGREKLFF	TGTGCCAGCAGTCGGACAGGGGGGCGGGAAAAACTGTTTTTT
TRBV6-5	-	TRBJ1-4	many	CASSYMGGREKLFF	TGTGCCAGCAGTTACATGGGGGGCCGGGAAAAACTGTTTTTT
TRBV4-2	TRBD2	TRBJ2-1	many	CASSIDSGGAEQFF	TGTGCCAGCAGCATAGATAGCGGGGGGGCAGAGCAGTTCTTC